The sequence of this T cell receptor beta chain was determined in a study of blood T cell repertoires in COVID-19. Study information: The analysed material was cDNA or gDNA that came from T cells, B-cell-depleted T cells, or PBMCs.

Turning to this clone: Other DNA sequences in the same sample also yield this CDR3.

Original processing methods: From reference gene primer amplification, estimates of nucleated cell counts were derived. Repertoires were generated with immunoSEQ multiplex PCR, while TCRdb's copy carries only in-frame clones and drops some. The V and J calls and clone size are taken from that table; D and trimming were inferred from the DNA. This sample yields 250,000 to 350,000 clones, of which approximately 91% are seen a single time; about 12% belongs to the top ten. This sequence originates from an older woman with acute or convalescent COVID-19. Sequenced: peripheral blood.

The CDR3 is CASSVGQGANYGYTF. CDR3 nucleotides: TGTGCCAGCAGCGTAGGGCAGGGTGCAAACTATGGCTACACCTTC. V gene TRBV9 combines with J gene TRBJ1-2; TRBD1 might be the D (5 bases). The germline V gene encodes CDR1 SGDLS and CDR2 YYNGEE. This CDR3 has 15 residues. The germline V and J ends were trimmed by 0 bases and 2 bases, with 11 bases remaining between them.